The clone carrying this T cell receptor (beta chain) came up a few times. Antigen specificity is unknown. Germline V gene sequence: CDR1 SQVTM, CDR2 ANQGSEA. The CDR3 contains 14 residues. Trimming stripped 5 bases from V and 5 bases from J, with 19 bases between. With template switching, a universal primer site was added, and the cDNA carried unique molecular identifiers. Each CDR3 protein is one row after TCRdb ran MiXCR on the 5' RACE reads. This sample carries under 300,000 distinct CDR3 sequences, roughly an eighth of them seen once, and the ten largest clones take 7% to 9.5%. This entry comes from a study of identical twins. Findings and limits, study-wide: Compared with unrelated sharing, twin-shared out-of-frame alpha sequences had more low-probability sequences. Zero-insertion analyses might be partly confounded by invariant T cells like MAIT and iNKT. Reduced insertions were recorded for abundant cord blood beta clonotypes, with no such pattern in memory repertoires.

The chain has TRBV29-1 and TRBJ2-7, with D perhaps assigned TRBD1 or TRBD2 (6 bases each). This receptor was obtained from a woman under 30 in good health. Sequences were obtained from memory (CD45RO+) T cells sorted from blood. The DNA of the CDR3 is TGCAGCGTTCCCTCGGGGGCCCTAGTTGACGAGCAGTACTTC. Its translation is CSVPSGALVDEQYF.